There are a few counts of the clone carrying this T cell receptor beta chain. The entry originates in a study of molecular identifiers for immune sequencing clone quantification. This CDR3 spans 15 amino acids. Germline CDR1 and CDR2: MNHEY and SVGAGI. Trimming removed 0 bases from V and 7 bases from J, with 12 bases in between. TCRdb reprocessed the PCR reads via MiXCR and lists one record per CDR3 protein. This sample has approximately 630,000 distinct CDR3 sequences, with less than 30% found just once. The specimen sequenced was naive CD8+ T cells from blood, with Jurkat cell RNA spiked in. The subset denotes: FACS-sorted CD8+CD4-CCR7+CD45RA+ naive T cells. The receptor's source is a human donor in good health. Some libraries in this study had Jurkat cell RNA spiked in. The rearrangement links TRBV6-5 to TRBJ2-2, with TRBD1 as a possible D gene (5 bases). As DNA, the CDR3 is TGTGCCAGCAGTTACTCGACAGCGAGAGGCGGGGAGCTGTTTTTT. It codes for CASSYSTARGGELFF.